Presented here are 19 T cell receptor beta chains from one specimen sequenced in a study of identical twins. TCRdb independently ran MiXCR on the 5' RACE reads; one entry per CDR3 protein. The table has some 590,000 distinct CDR3 sequences, approximately 9.6% seen once. The same specimen was also included in a second study, on yellow fever vaccine responses in identical twins.

Sequenced input: PBMCs. The source of these receptors is a woman aged 18 to 35 in good health.

This clonotype was counted many times. The chain combines TRBV20-1 with TRBJ1-1, with TRBD1 as a possible D gene (6 bases). This CDR3 region has 13 residues. Trimming stripped 0 bases from V and 12 bases from J, with 17 bases between. The germline CDR1 and CDR2 sequences are DFQATT and SNEGSKA (reference sequence). The CDR3 sequence is CSARDLARGQTFF. DNA for the CDR3: TGCAGTGCTAGAGATTTGGCCCGGGGGCAAACTTTCTTT.

The V and J genes are TRBV6-1 and TRBJ1-1; D is uncertain. Germline V CDR1 and CDR2: MNHNS, SASEGT. CDR3 length equals 15 residues. The V end lost 7 bases, the J end lost 0 bases, and 15 bases lay between the germline ends. CDR3 amino acids: CASTGPDRMNTEAFF. CDR3 in DNA: TGTGCCAGCACCGGCCCCGACCGGATGAACACTGAAGCTTTCTTT.

The chain links TRBV7-2 to TRBJ2-1; possibly TRBD1 for D (5 bases). CDR3 length equals 16 residues. V was clipped by 5 bases and J by 3 bases, with 17 bases between them. The V gene's germline CDR1 is SGHTA and CDR2 FQGNSA. The CDR3 DNA is TGTGCCAGCAGCCCAAAGCCGAAGACAGTCTACAATGAGCAGTTCTTC. It is translated as CASSPKPKTVYNEQFF.

The sample holds a few counts of this clonotype. This sequence joins TRBV27 and TRBJ2-1, with D hard to call. Trimming removed 4 bases from V and 0 bases from J, with 7 bases in between. Germline values: CDR1 MNHEY, CDR2 SMNVEV (reference sequence). This CDR3 region has 14 residues. CDR3 amino acids: CASSWSGSYNEQFF. The CDR3 coding sequence is TGTGCCAGCAGTTGGTCAGGCTCCTACAATGAGCAGTTCTTC.

The chain has TRBV3-1 and TRBJ2-1, with D possibly matching TRBD2 (5 bases). Trimming shortened V by 1 base and J by 1 base, and 8 bases separated the two germline ends. Germline CDR1 and CDR2: LGHDT and YNNKEL (reference sequence). The CDR3 is 15 residues long. The CDR3 DNA sequence: TGTGCCAGCAGCCAAGTGGGAGCATCCTACAATGAGCAGTTCTTC. Protein: CASSQVGASYNEQFF.

The sample holds a few counts of this clonotype. The chain is built from TRBV29-1 and TRBJ2-1; 8 bases agree with TRBD2. V gave up 4 bases and J gave up 8 bases; unmatched junction bases: 7. Germline V gene sequence: CDR1 SQVTM, CDR2 ANQGSEA. This CDR3 contains 13 residues. CDR3 sequence (DNA): TGCAGCGTTGGGGGGACTAGTTTCCATGAGCAGTTCTTC. Its translation is CSVGGTSFHEQFF.

This clonotype was observed a handful of times. The CDR3 region is CASSQGGTGDYEQYF. CDR3 nucleotides: TGTGCCAGCAGCCAAGGGGGGACAGGGGACTACGAGCAGTACTTC. This rearrangement joins TRBV3-1 to TRBJ2-7, with TRBD1 matching 10 bases. This CDR3 contains 15 residues. J gave up 3 bases and V 1 base, and 3 bases lay outside the gene matches. Germline values: CDR1 LGHDT, CDR2 YNNKEL (reference sequence).

The rearrangement links TRBV7-8 to TRBJ1-6; TRBD1 matches at 7 bases. The CDR3 is made up of 14 amino acids. Germline V CDR1 and CDR2: SGHVS, FQNEAQ. Germline trimming cut 5 bases from V and 7 bases from J; bases unmatched to any gene: 5. This CDR3 reads CASSRNRGNSPLHF. As DNA, the CDR3 is TGTGCCAGCAGCCGCAACAGGGGCAATTCACCCCTCCACTTT.

The chain links TRBV20-1 to TRBJ2-4; TRBD2 matches at 15 bases. CDR3 length: 15 residues. Losses at the gene ends were 5 bases for V and 7 bases for J; bases not matched to a gene: 6. The germline V gene encodes CDR1 DFQATT and CDR2 SNEGSKA (reference sequence). CDR3 nucleotide sequence: TGCAGTGCTTACGGACTAGCGGGAGGGTCTAACATTCAGTACTTC. Translating gives CSAYGLAGGSNIQYF.

As DNA, the CDR3 is TGTGCTAGTGGTTTGGTGCGGACAGGCCCGTCCTACGAGCAGTACTTC. Protein product: CASGLVRTGPSYEQYF. The chain uses TRBV12-5 and TRBJ2-7; the match to TRBD1 covers 7 bases. Per the germline V gene, CDR1 is LGHNT and CDR2 is FRNRAP. The CDR3 contains 16 residues. Trimming removed 0 bases from V and 1 base from J; junction bases left unmatched: 6.

This clonotype was seen more than once but under ten times. This chain connects TRBV28 to TRBJ2-3; D is uncertain. In germline, CDR1 is MDHEN, CDR2 SYDVKM. The CDR3 loop spans 13 amino acids. Between the trimmed V and J ends, which lost 6 bases and 3 bases, there was a span of 10 bases. The CDR3 sequence: CASSTHPTDTQYF. CDR3 coding DNA: TGTGCCAGCAGCACTCATCCGACAGATACGCAGTATTTT. Full variable domain (missing parts from reference TRBV28 and TRBJ2-3): DVKVTQSSRYLVKRTGEKVFLECVQDMDHENMFWYRQDPGLGLRLIYFSYDVKMKEKGDIPEGYSVSREKKERFSLILESASTNQTSMYLCASSTHPTDTQYFGPGTRLTVL.

The rearrangement uses TRBV5-1 and TRBJ2-2; D perhaps matches TRBD2 (5 bases). Trimming cost V 4 bases and J 1 base, with 14 bases left between them. CDR1 and CDR2 (germline): SGHRS, YFSETQ. This CDR3 has 16 amino acids. The CDR3 region is CASSPPRAENTGELFF. The CDR3 DNA reads as TGCGCCAGCAGCCCACCGCGGGCAGAGAACACCGGGGAGCTGTTTTTT.

The chain links TRBV4-1 to TRBJ2-2, with TRBD1 identical over 8 bases. The V gene end was trimmed by 0 bases and the J gene end by 8 bases; junction bases not matched to a gene: 14. The CDR3 extends over 18 amino acids. Per germline, CDR1 MGHRA and CDR2 YSYEKL. This CDR3 reads CASSQDLTGANSGGELFF. The CDR3 DNA sequence: TGCGCCAGCAGCCAAGATCTGACAGGGGCAAATTCTGGGGGGGAGCTGTTTTTT.

The table lists this clonotype with many counts. The chain combines TRBV5-6 with TRBJ2-5; 8 nucleotides agree with TRBD1. With V trimmed by 4 bases and J by 2 bases, 10 bases remained unmatched. The CDR3 contains 16 residues. From germline, CDR1 is SGHDT and CDR2 YYEEEE. CDR3 bases: TGTGCCAGCAGCAGGTCCCGGACAGGGCATCAAGAGACCCAGTACTTC. Encoded protein: CASSRSRTGHQETQYF.

V gene TRBV9 combines with J gene TRBJ2-1; 9 positions agree with TRBD1. CDR1 and CDR2 from the germline V gene are SGDLS and YYNGEE. With 0 bases clipped from V and 2 bases from J, the junction kept 9 bases outside the gene matches. The CDR3 has 18 residues. The CDR3 bases are TGTGCCAGCAGCGTAGGCTCTAGAGGGACAGGGACCTACAATGAGCAGTTCTTC. This translates into CASSVGSRGTGTYNEQFF.

This clonotype was seen more than once but under ten times. V is TRBV5-6 and J is TRBJ2-7, with 14 bases identical to TRBD2. The CDR3 has 18 residues. From germline, CDR1 is SGHDT and CDR2 YYEEEE. The V and J ends lost 4 bases and 4 bases, in that order; junction bases with no gene match: 13. The CDR3 spells CASSPDGGLAGAAYEQYF. As DNA, the CDR3 is TGTGCCAGCAGCCCCGATGGGGGACTAGCGGGAGCGGCTTACGAGCAGTACTTC.

V and J are TRBV24-1 and TRBJ2-7; D call uncertain. Germline V gene lookup returns CDR1 KGHDR and CDR2 SFDVKD. The CDR3 loop spans 13 amino acids. Trimming removed 4 bases at V and 5 bases at J, with 11 bases between. The CDR3: CATSDRKENEQYF. In DNA, the CDR3 is TGTGCCACCAGTGACCGTAAGGAGAACGAGCAGTACTTC.

In its sample, this clonotype was seen many times. The chain is built from TRBV5-1 and TRBJ1-2; 9 nucleotides match TRBD1. Germline values: CDR1 SGHRS, CDR2 YFSETQ. The V and J ends lost 4 bases and 8 bases, in that order; junction bases with no gene match: 6. The length of the CDR3 is 13 residues. This chain's CDR3 is CASSPGQGEGYTF. The CDR3 DNA reads TGCGCCAGCAGCCCGGGACAGGGTGAGGGCTACACCTTC.

The chain links TRBV14 to TRBJ1-1; possibly TRBD1 for D (6 bases). This CDR3 region has 14 residues. Germline V CDR1 and CDR2: SGHDN, FVKESK. The V gene lost 5 bases and the J gene lost 5 bases, with 15 bases spanning the gap. CDR3 coding DNA: TGTGCCAGCAGCGAAAGGACAGTGGGGACTGAAGCTTTCTTT. Its translation: CASSERTVGTEAFF.